Each of the 20 T cell receptor beta chains below was sequenced from the same sample in a study of control samples from healthy donors and cancer patients. Assay used: immunoSEQ multiplex PCR; TCRdb lists only in-frame clones, some missing. The table records 65,000 to 90,000 clones, about 94% of them present only once. The sequenced material came from blood. All receptors derive from a woman aged 25 to 39 in good health.

The chain links TRBV10-3 to TRBJ1-1; D might be TRBD1 (5 bases). This CDR3 is built from 13 residues. Trimming pared 11 bases from V and 1 base from J, leaving 14 bases between. From germline, CDR1 is ENHRY and CDR2 SYGVKD. This chain's CDR3 is CAVGGTANTEAFF. The CDR3 nucleotides read TGTGCCGTAGGAGGGACGGCGAACACTGAAGCTTTCTTT.

The genes are TRBV10-3 and TRBJ2-5, with D uncertain. With 10 bases removed from V and 0 bases from J, the gap between germline ends came to 6 bases. There are 11 residues in the CDR3. Germline-derived CDR1 and CDR2 are ENHRY and SYGVKD. CDR3 loop: CATEYQETQYF. CDR3 DNA sequence: TGTGCCACCGAATACCAAGAGACCCAGTACTTC.

V gene TRBV7-9 combines with J gene TRBJ1-2, with 7 bases lining up with TRBD1. CDR1 and CDR2 from the germline V gene are SEHNR and FQNEAQ (reference sequence). CDR3 length equals 19 residues. J was trimmed by 2 bases and V by 5 bases; bases with no gene match: 20. The chain's CDR3 is CASSLPQGNGGIRNYGYTF. The CDR3 bases are TGTGCCAGCAGCCTACCACAGGGGAACGGTGGGATTCGAAACTATGGCTACACCTTC.

This clone is a singleton in its sample. The rearrangement joins TRBV9 to TRBJ2-3, with D possibly being TRBD2 (7 bases). The CDR3 contains 16 residues. Looked up from germline, CDR1 is SGDLS and CDR2 is YYNGEE. The V and J ends lost 0 bases and 5 bases respectively, with 16 bases between them. This chain's CDR3 is CASSVVGQGRVDTQYF. CDR3 in DNA: TGTGCCAGCAGCGTAGTCGGTCAGGGGAGGGTAGATACGCAGTATTTT.

This chain links TRBV18 with TRBJ1-5; a possible D gene is TRBD1 (6 bases). V lost 4 bases, J lost 3 bases, and 10 bases lay in between. The CDR3 loop spans 14 amino acids. In germline, CDR1 is KGHSH, CDR2 LQKENI. The CDR3 bases are TGTGCCAGCTCACGGGCAGGGGACAATCAGCCCCAGCATTTT. Protein sequence: CASSRAGDNQPQHF.

This clone was seen just once. The chain has TRBV6-2 or TRBV6-3 and TRBJ2-6; D is perhaps TRBD2 (5 bases). CDR1 MNHEY and CDR2 SVGEGT come from the germline V gene. Trimming left V 5 bases short and J 0 bases short, with 14 bases between. The CDR3 runs to 17 residues. The CDR3 sequence is CASSISGLFSGANVLTF. The CDR3 bases are TGTGCCAGCAGTATAAGCGGACTTTTCTCTGGGGCCAACGTCCTGACTTTC.

The rearrangement links TRBV25-1 to TRBJ1-1; maybe TRBD1 (6 bases). In germline, CDR1 is MGHDK, CDR2 SYGVNS. The CDR3 runs to 17 residues. Trimming removed 5 bases at V and 3 bases at J, with 22 bases between. The CDR3 here is CASSQTRGGMGDTEAFF. The CDR3 region has the DNA TGTGCCAGCAGTCAAACCCGAGGGGGAATGGGTGACACTGAAGCTTTCTTT.

As concerns this clone: Germline is not matched at one junction end, which may reflect a read error. V gene TRBV24-1 combines with J gene TRBJ1-2, with a weak D call TRBD1 (5 bases). Germline values: CDR1 KGHDR, CDR2 SFDVKD. CDR3 length: 11 amino acids. The CDR3 region is CAARDDYGYTF. The DNA for the CDR3 is TGTGCCGCCAGGGACGACTATGGCTACACCTTC.

V usage is TRBV10-2 and J usage is TRBJ2-5, with 15 bases fitting TRBD2. The CDR3 extends over 14 amino acids. The V and J ends lost 7 bases and 7 bases, in that order; junction bases with no gene match: 4. Looked up from germline, CDR1 is WSHSY and CDR2 is SAAADI. DNA for the CDR3: TGCGCCAGCACCGAGGGACTAGCGGGGGGGACCCAGTACTTC. It codes for CASTEGLAGGTQYF.

This chain uses TRBV7-9 with TRBJ1-2, with unresolved D. Trimming removed 5 bases at V and 8 bases at J, with 15 bases between. This CDR3 contains 13 residues. Germline V gene sequence: CDR1 SEHNR, CDR2 FQNEAQ (reference sequence). The CDR3 reads CASSHQVGGGYTF. CDR3 bases: TGTGCCAGCAGCCACCAGGTTGGCGGCGGCTACACCTTC.

The chain uses TRBV10-2 and TRBJ1-5; TRBD1 matches 7 bases. V trimming: 6 bases; J trimming: 5 bases; junction bases outside the gene matches: 10. This CDR3 has 15 residues. Germline values: CDR1 WSHSY, CDR2 SAAADI. CDR3 amino acids: CASRLTGSWDQPQHF. The CDR3 region has the DNA TGCGCCAGCAGGTTGACAGGGTCTTGGGATCAGCCCCAGCATTTT.

This chain joins TRBV19 and TRBJ1-1; TRBD1 might be the D (5 bases). Looked up from germline, CDR1 is LNHDA and CDR2 is SQIVND (reference sequence). The CDR3 runs to 15 residues. V dropped 5 bases and J dropped 4 bases, with 17 bases sitting between them. The DNA of the CDR3 is TGTGCCAGTAGTCCCCGTTCACGGGGCAGCACTGAAGCTTTCTTT. Translation: CASSPRSRGSTEAFF. Full variable domain (outside the CDR3, taken from reference TRBV19 and TRBJ1-1): DGGITQSPKYLFRKEGQNVTLSCEQNLNHDAMYWYRQDPGQGLRLIYYSQIVNDFQKGDIAEGYSVSREKKESFPLTVTSAQKNPTAFYLCASSPRSRGSTEAFFGQGTRLTVV.

The chain uses TRBV6-5 and TRBJ1-5; D is undetermined. The germline V and J ends were trimmed by 2 bases and 7 bases, with 3 bases remaining between them. The CDR3 covers 11 residues. Germline loops: CDR1 MNHEY, CDR2 SVGAGI. CDR3 DNA sequence: TGTGCCAGCAGTTACGACCAGCCCCAGCATTTT. This encodes CASSYDQPQHF.

This chain joins TRBV6-5 and TRBJ2-5; TRBD1 agrees at 7 bases. The germline gives CDR1 MNHEY, CDR2 SVGAGI. CDR3 length: 16 residues. Trimming at V came to 2 bases and at J to 4 bases, leaving 10 bases not matched to a gene. The DNA for the CDR3 is TGTGCCAGCAGTTACGGCGACCACAGGGGCGGAGAGACCCAGTACTTC. Encoded protein: CASSYGDHRGGETQYF.

The rearrangement uses TRBV5-1 and TRBJ2-7; 8 positions match TRBD1. The ends lost 4 bases at V and 4 bases at J; junction bases unmatched: 16. Looked up from germline, CDR1 is SGHRS and CDR2 is YFSETQ. The CDR3 contains 17 residues. The CDR3 DNA reads TGCGCCAGCAGCCTTCGTAGACTAGGACAGGGTCAGTACGAGCAGTACTTC. The encoded protein is CASSLRRLGQGQYEQYF. The full variable domain, with the rest looked up from reference TRBV5-1 and TRBJ2-7, is KAGVTQTPRYLIKTRGQQVTLSCSPISGHRSVSWYQQTPGQGLQFLFEYFSETQRNKGNFPGRFSGRQFSNSRSEMNVSTLELGDSALYLCASSLRRLGQGQYEQYFGPGTRLTVT.

CDR3 residues: CASRPGQGKYGEAFF. CDR3 bases: TGTGCCAGCAGACCGGGACAGGGGAAGTATGGGGAAGCTTTCTTT. The V and J genes are TRBV11-2 and TRBJ1-1; 10 nucleotides line up with TRBD1. The CDR3 totals 15 residues. CDR1 SGHAT and CDR2 FQNNGV come from the germline V gene. Trimming at V came to 6 bases and at J to 8 bases, leaving 12 bases not matched to a gene.

The chain combines TRBV7-9 with TRBJ1-4, with TRBD1 identical over 9 bases. Trimming at V came to 5 bases and at J to 4 bases, leaving 5 bases not matched to a gene. Germline loops: CDR1 SEHNR, CDR2 FQNEAQ (reference sequence). The CDR3 is made up of 15 amino acids. The CDR3 DNA reads TGTGCCAGCAGCCCCCGGGACAGGGATAATGAAAAACTGTTTTTT. It encodes CASSPRDRDNEKLFF.

This rearrangement joins TRBV28 to TRBJ1-5, with 7 bases identical to TRBD1. There are 14 residues in the CDR3. CDR1 MDHEN and CDR2 SYDVKM come from the germline V gene. V gave up 7 bases and J gave up 9 bases; unmatched junction bases: 12. In DNA form, the CDR3 reads TGTGCCAGCACCCCCGGACAGGAGGTTGGGCCCCAGCATTTT. Amino acids: CASTPGQEVGPQHF.

The V and J genes are TRBV21-1 and TRBJ1-3; the D call in the table, TRBD1, was not verified against the DNA. TRBV21-1 is a pseudogene locus. The CDR3 spans 18 residues. The CDR3 nucleotides read TGTGCCAGCAGCAACCGGACAGGCCATACCTCCTCTGGAAACACCATATATTTT. Encoded protein: CASSNRTGHTSSGNTIYF.

This chain joins TRBV28 and TRBJ1-1; D not certain. This CDR3 has 15 residues. Deletions cut 6 bases from V and 5 bases from J, with 19 bases between. The V gene's germline CDR1 is MDHEN and CDR2 SYDVKM. The CDR3 here is CASRQELGRGTEAFF. The CDR3 nucleotides read TGTGCCAGCAGACAAGAATTAGGGAGAGGGACTGAAGCTTTCTTT.